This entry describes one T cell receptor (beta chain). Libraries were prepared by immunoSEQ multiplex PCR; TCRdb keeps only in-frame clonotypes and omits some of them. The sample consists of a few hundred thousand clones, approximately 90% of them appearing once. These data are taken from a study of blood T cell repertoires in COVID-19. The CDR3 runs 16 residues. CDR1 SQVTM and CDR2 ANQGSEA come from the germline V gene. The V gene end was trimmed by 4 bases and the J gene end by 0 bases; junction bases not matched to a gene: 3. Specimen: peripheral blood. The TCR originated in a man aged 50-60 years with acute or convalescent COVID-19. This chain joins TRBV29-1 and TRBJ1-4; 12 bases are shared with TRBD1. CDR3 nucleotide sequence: TGCAGCGTTGCGGGACAGGGGGCGACAACTAATGAAAAACTGTTTTTT. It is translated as CSVAGQGATTNEKLFF.